This entry is about one T cell receptor beta chain. Profiling relied on immunoSEQ multiplex PCR, and the TCRdb table lists in-frame clones only, not all of them. The sample holds under 300,000 clones, around 85% seen once. The sample is drawn from a study of blood T cell repertoires in COVID-19. Looking at the study overall: Sources were T cells, B-cell-depleted T cells, or PBMCs; the material itself was cDNA or gDNA.

It was during active infection that Seattle patients were enrolled and then longitudinally followed. V was shortened by 2 bases and J by 2 bases, with 6 bases between the two germline ends. Germline V gene sequence: CDR1 MNHEY, CDR2 SVGAGI. The CDR3 sequence is 13 residues long. This receptor was taken from a woman between 25 and 40 years old with COVID-19, enrolled during active disease. Sequenced input: peripheral blood. The chain couples TRBV6-5 to TRBJ2-5; no clear D gene. As DNA, the CDR3 is TGTGCCAGCAGTTACGCGGCGCAAGAGACCCAGTACTTC. Amino acid sequence: CASSYAAQETQYF.